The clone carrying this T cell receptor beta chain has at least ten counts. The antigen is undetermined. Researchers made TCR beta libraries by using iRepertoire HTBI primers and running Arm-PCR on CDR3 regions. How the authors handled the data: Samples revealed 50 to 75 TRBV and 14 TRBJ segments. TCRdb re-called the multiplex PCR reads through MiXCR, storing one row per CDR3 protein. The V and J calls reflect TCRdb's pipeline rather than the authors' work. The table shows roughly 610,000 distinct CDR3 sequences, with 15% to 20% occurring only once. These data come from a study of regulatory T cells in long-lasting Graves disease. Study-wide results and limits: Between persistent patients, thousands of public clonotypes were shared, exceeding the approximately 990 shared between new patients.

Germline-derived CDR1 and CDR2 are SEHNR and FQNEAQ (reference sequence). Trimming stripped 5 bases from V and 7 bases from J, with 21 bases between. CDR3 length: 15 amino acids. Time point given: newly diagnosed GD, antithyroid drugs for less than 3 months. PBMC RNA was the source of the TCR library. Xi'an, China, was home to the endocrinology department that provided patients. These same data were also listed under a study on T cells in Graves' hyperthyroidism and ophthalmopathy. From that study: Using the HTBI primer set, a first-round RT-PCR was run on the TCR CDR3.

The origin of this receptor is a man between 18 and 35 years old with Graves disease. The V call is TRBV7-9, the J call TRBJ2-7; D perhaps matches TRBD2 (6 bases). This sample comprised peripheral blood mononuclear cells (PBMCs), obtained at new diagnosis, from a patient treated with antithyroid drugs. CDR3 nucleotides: TGTGCCAGCAGCAAGATCCGGGACTGGGCTAGTGAGCAGTACTTC. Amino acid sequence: CASSKIRDWASEQYF. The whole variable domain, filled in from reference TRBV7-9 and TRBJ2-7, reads DTGVSQNPRHKITKRGQNVTFRCDPISEHNRLYWYRQTLGQGPEFLTYFQNEAQLEKSRLLSDRFSAERPKGSFSTLEIQRTEQGDSAMYLCASSKIRDWASEQYFGPGTRLTVT.